This T cell receptor beta chain originates from a study of memory CD4+ T cells and cytomegalovirus serostatus. Study background: Of the healthy Belgian adults, several were CMV seropositive and about two dozen seronegative.

The sort gate was single viable CD3+CD4+CD8-CD45RO+ cells for memory CD4+ T cells. Libraries were prepared by immunoSEQ multiplex PCR; TCRdb keeps only in-frame clonotypes and omits some of them. The sample includes some 52,000 clones, about 73% of them seen just once. This clone showed up just a few times. This TCR was recovered from an adult in good health and CMV-seronegative. The sample comprised memory CD4+ T cells from blood.

The DNA for the CDR3 is TGCGCCAGCAGCCAAGCCTCAGGCGGGAGTAAAAATTCACCCCTCCACTTT. Translated, it gives CASSQASGGSKNSPLHF. The chain uses TRBV4-3 and TRBJ1-6; no clear D. V was trimmed by 1 base and J by 7 bases, leaving 17 bases between them. The CDR3 extends over 17 amino acids. Germline CDR1 reads LGHNA; CDR2 reads YSLEER.